These 20 T cell receptor beta chains were sequenced from one sample in a study of T cell responses to AZD1222 COVID-19 vaccine. Profiling relied on immunoSEQ multiplex PCR, and the TCRdb table lists in-frame clones only, not all of them. Here the sample spans about 110,000 clones, over 85% being singletons. Sequenced here: peripheral blood, sampled on day 0 of MenACWY control vaccination. These receptors originate from an adult in good health.

CDR3: CASSQSGTEAFF. The CDR3 DNA is TGTGCCAGCAGCCAATCGGGCACTGAAGCTTTCTTT. This sequence joins TRBV3-1 (or the pseudogene TRBV3-2) and TRBJ1-1, with no clear D. Trimming took off 2 bases at V and 4 bases at J, with 5 bases between the two ends. The CDR3 extends over 12 amino acids. CDR1 is LGHDT, CDR2 YNNKEL, per germline (reference sequence).

The chain joins TRBV19 to TRBJ1-5; D is perhaps TRBD1 (5 bases). This CDR3 comprises 16 residues. CDR1 is LNHDA and CDR2 is SQIVND in the germline V gene (reference sequence). V lost 7 bases to trimming and J lost 0 bases, with 16 bases between them. The CDR3 reads CASIDRRGFSNQPQHF. The DNA of the CDR3 is TGTGCCAGTATCGACAGACGGGGGTTTAGCAATCAGCCCCAGCATTTT. The full variable domain, its missing parts supplied by reference TRBV19 and TRBJ1-5, is DGGITQSPKYLFRKEGQNVTLSCEQNLNHDAMYWYRQDPGQGLRLIYYSQIVNDFQKGDIAEGYSVSREKKESFPLTVTSAQKNPTAFYLCASIDRRGFSNQPQHFGDGTRLSIL.

Comments on this clone: An end of the junction does not agree with germline; a read error may underlie this. V and J are TRBV7-7 and TRBJ2-2; D is unresolved. This CDR3 region has 15 residues. The germline V gene encodes CDR1 SSHAT and CDR2 FNYEAQ (reference sequence). The CDR3 loop is CASSPNPVNTGELFF. The CDR3 nucleotides read TGTGCTAGCAGCCCGAACCCAGTAAACACCGGGGAGCTGTTTTTT.

This chain uses TRBV27 with TRBJ1-4, with D unresolved. The ends were cut back, 6 bases at V and 0 bases at J, with 8 bases in the middle. The CDR3 is 14 amino acids. CDR1 and CDR2 (germline): MNHEY, SMNVEV (reference sequence). The CDR3 DNA sequence: TGTGCCAGCAGGGGCGGGGCAACTAATGAAAAACTGTTTTTT. Translated: CASRGGATNEKLFF.

The J gene is TRBJ1-2, the V gene TRBV5-4, with D maybe TRBD1 (5 bases). V lost 6 bases and J lost 12, with 24 bases in between. Germline V gene data show CDR1 as SGHNT and CDR2 as YYREEE (reference sequence). This CDR3 is 14 amino acids long. CDR3 region: CASTTRGGVEVNTF. CDR3 DNA: TGTGCCAGCACCACCCGCGGGGGGGTCGAGGTGAACACCTTC.

V gene TRBV7-9 combines with J gene TRBJ1-2; D uncertain. V lost 1 base and J 4 bases, leaving 7 bases between the germline ends. CDR1 SEHNR and CDR2 FQNEAQ come from the germline V gene (reference sequence). This CDR3 is built from 13 residues. CDR3 region: CASSLGSVYGYTF. CDR3 DNA: TGTGCCAGCAGCTTAGGGTCCGTCTATGGCTACACCTTC.

This clone was seen a single time. The chain joins TRBV20-1 to TRBJ2-1; D possibly corresponds to TRBD1 (6 bases). The germline V gene has CDR1 DFQATT and CDR2 SNEGSKA (reference sequence). The CDR3 runs 15 residues. The V and J ends lost 3 bases and 5 bases respectively, with 17 bases between them. For the CDR3, the DNA is TGCAGTGCTAGTCGGACAGCCGTCAAGAACAATGAGCAGTTCTTC. Translation: CSASRTAVKNNEQFF.

The V and J genes are TRBV5-5 and TRBJ2-7; D ambiguous. There are 14 residues in the CDR3. Looked up from germline, CDR1 is SGHKS and CDR2 is YYEKEE (reference sequence). V gave up 0 bases and J gave up 4 bases, with 11 bases separating them. The CDR3, as DNA: TGTGCCAGCAGCTTGGGTGGAGTGGGGTACGAGCAGTACTTC. Its translation: CASSLGGVGYEQYF.

The rearrangement joins TRBV7-2 to TRBJ2-1; no firm D call. The V and J ends lost 3 bases and 11 bases respectively, with 11 bases between them. Germline CDR1 and CDR2: SGHTA and FQGNSA. The length of the CDR3 is 12 residues. CDR3 coding DNA: TGTGCCAGCAGCTTCACCCATGCGAAGCAGTTCTTC. It is translated as CASSFTHAKQFF.

The chain recombines TRBV30 with TRBJ2-7; D gene uncertain. This CDR3 is built from 14 residues. CDR1 is GTSNPN, CDR2 SVGIG, per germline (reference sequence). Deletions cut 0 bases from V and 1 base from J, with 10 bases between. The CDR3 DNA follows: TGTGCCTGGAGTGTGGGCAGTACGTCCTACGAGCAGTACTTC. Its translation is CAWSVGSTSYEQYF. The full variable domain, its missing parts supplied by reference TRBV30 and TRBJ2-7, is SQTIHQWPATLVQPVGSPLSLECTVEGTSNPNLYWYRQAAGRGLQLLFYSVGIGQISSEVPQNLSASRPQDRQFILSSKKLLLSDSGFYLCAWSVGSTSYEQYFGPGTRLTVT.

This clone appeared once. The junction and the germline gene differ at one end; a read error may be behind it. J is TRBJ1-2 and V is TRBV27, with TRBD1 identical over 9 bases. Germline CDR1 MNHEY, CDR2 SMNVEV (reference sequence). This CDR3 has 17 residues. CDR3 in amino acids: CASSKSGTGFGTYSYTF. The CDR3 DNA follows: TGTGCCAGCAGCAAGTCCGGGACAGGGTTTGGTACCTATAGCTACACCTTC.

The V and J genes are TRBV18 and TRBJ2-7; D possibly uses TRBD1 or TRBD2 (5 bases each). Germline V lookup: CDR1 KGHSH, CDR2 LQKENI. This CDR3 spans 14 amino acids. V was trimmed by 4 bases and J by 5 bases, leaving 15 bases between them. The CDR3: CASSLGTVPNEQYF. In nucleotides, the CDR3 is TGTGCCAGCTCACTAGGGACGGTTCCTAACGAGCAGTACTTC.

The CDR3 reads CASGRSSYEQYF. The CDR3, as DNA: TGTGCGAGCGGACGTAGCTCCTACGAGCAGTACTTC. V gene TRBV3-1 (or the pseudogene TRBV3-2) combines with J gene TRBJ2-7; the D gene is possibly TRBD2 (5 bases). CDR1 is LGHDT and CDR2 is YNNKEL in the germline V gene (reference sequence). This CDR3 is 12 amino acids long.

This clone was counted a single time. The V gene is TRBV27, the J gene TRBJ1-1; D uncertain. CDR3 length: 13 amino acids. Germline CDR1 MNHEY, CDR2 SMNVEV (reference sequence). Trimming removed 1 base at V and 1 base at J, with 4 bases between. The DNA of the CDR3 is TGTGCCAGCAGTTTATTACAGAACACTGAAGCTTTCTTT. This translates into CASSLLQNTEAFF.

The rearrangement uses TRBV6-5 and TRBJ1-1; D remains ambiguous. Germline CDR1 MNHEY, CDR2 SVGAGI. The CDR3 loop spans 15 amino acids. Trimming removed 6 bases from V and 2 bases from J, with 16 bases in between. As DNA, the CDR3 is TGTGCCAGCAGCCCGCGACAACGATTTAACACTGAAGCTTTCTTT. This encodes CASSPRQRFNTEAFF.

This clone turned up a few times. This chain uses TRBV4-3 with TRBJ2-1; perhaps TRBD2 as D (6 bases). The CDR3 loop spans 15 amino acids. CDR1 is LGHNA, CDR2 YSLEER, per germline. V lost 0 bases and J lost 5, with 11 bases in between. CDR3 residues: CASSQDAGLHNEQFF. In DNA, the CDR3 is TGCGCCAGCAGCCAAGATGCGGGGCTCCACAATGAGCAGTTCTTC.

The chain joins TRBV28 to TRBJ1-5; no firm D call. The V gene's germline CDR1 is MDHEN and CDR2 SYDVKM. V was clipped by 6 bases and J by 5 bases, with 11 bases between them. The CDR3 loop spans 13 amino acids. CDR3 residues: CASSTTIHQPQHF. In DNA form, the CDR3 reads TGTGCCAGCAGCACCACGATTCATCAGCCCCAGCATTTT.

Here the CDR3 reads CASSYGQNYGYTF. CDR3 coding DNA: TGTGCCAGCAGTTACGGCCAGAACTATGGCTACACCTTC. This rearrangement joins TRBV6-6 to TRBJ1-2; D is ambiguous. Germline CDR1 and CDR2: MNHNY and SVGAGI (reference sequence). The germline V and J ends were trimmed by 2 bases and 2 bases, with 6 bases remaining between them. The CDR3 runs to 13 residues.

The chain carries TRBV10-3 and TRBJ1-5; D remains unclear. Germline values: CDR1 ENHRY, CDR2 SYGVKD. This CDR3 is 15 amino acids long. Trimming took off 2 bases at V and 7 bases at J, with 15 bases between the two ends. CDR3 bases: TGTGCCATCAGTGAGGGCGCAAGGGCGGGCCAGCCCCAGCATTTT. It codes for CAISEGARAGQPQHF.

This chain links TRBV7-2 with TRBJ2-7, with D perhaps matching TRBD1 (6 bases). CDR3 size: 19 residues. CDR1 is SGHTA, CDR2 FQGNSA, per germline. V was clipped by 3 bases and J by 2 bases, with 26 bases between them. The CDR3 is CASSFLAPVATGRTYEQYF. CDR3 coding DNA: TGTGCCAGCAGCTTTTTGGCTCCAGTTGCTACAGGGAGAACCTACGAGCAGTACTTC. The full variable domain, its missing parts supplied by reference TRBV7-2 and TRBJ2-7, is GAGVSQSPSNKVTEKGKDVELRCDPISGHTALYWYRQSLGQGLEFLIYFQGNSAPDKSGLPSDRFSAERTGGSVSTLTIQRTQQEDSAVYLCASSFLAPVATGRTYEQYFGPGTRLTVT.